Below are 23 T cell receptor beta chains sequenced from a single sample in a study of CXCR3-negative and CXCR3-positive naive CD8 T cells. The TRB libraries of cDNA were built by UMI-labeled 5' RACE. From the 5' RACE reads, TCRdb lists one entry per CDR3 protein and no DNA. Its clone listing holds about 110,000 distinct CDR3 sequences. The antigens for these receptors are not known. Overall study findings and caveats: In CXCR3-positive naive cells, the TRB CDR3s were more hydrophobic than in CXCR3-negative naive cells.

The sequencing input was naive CXCR3+ CD8+ T cells from blood. As to subset: CD45RO-CCR7+CD27+CD95- naive CD8+ T cells expressing CXCR3 (TNR3+). These receptors were taken from a human donor in good health. Some clones in this sample may be carry-over from other donors' samples.

The chain is built from TRBV5-1 and TRBJ2-7. There are 12 residues in the CDR3. Germline CDR1 and CDR2: SGHRS and YFSETQ. CDR3: CASNNSPYEQYF.

Here the CDR3 reads CASSQGAGSPYEQYF. The chain recombines TRBV27 with TRBJ2-7; the TCRdb D gene call, TRBD2, has no DNA to confirm it. The CDR3 loop spans 15 amino acids. CDR1 is MNHEY and CDR2 is SMNVEV in the germline V gene (reference sequence).

J is TRBJ2-5 and V is TRBV7-7; the D call of TRBD1 rests on TCRdb alone, since no DNA is present to check it. Per germline, CDR1 SSHAT and CDR2 FNYEAQ (reference sequence). The CDR3 has 16 residues. CDR3 region: CASSPTGAAPEETQYF.

This chain uses TRBV6-2 or TRBV6-3 with TRBJ1-5; the D gene TCRdb calls, TRBD1, cannot be checked with no DNA. The CDR3 covers 13 residues. Germline V gene lookup returns CDR1 MNHEY and CDR2 SVGEGT. CDR3 loop: CASALDRNQPQHF.

J is TRBJ2-7 and V is TRBV5-4; the D gene TCRdb calls, TRBD2, cannot be checked with no DNA. The V gene's germline CDR1 is SGHNT and CDR2 YYREEE (reference sequence). The CDR3 is made up of 16 amino acids. This CDR3 reads CASSKKGRGATYEQYF.

Here the CDR3 reads CASSLRDYNTYEQYF. V and J are TRBV11-3 and TRBJ2-7; no DNA is available, so the TRBD2 call from TCRdb remains unchecked. The CDR3 contains 15 residues. CDR1 is SGHNT and CDR2 is YENEEA in the germline V gene.

The chain combines TRBV29-1 with TRBJ1-2; the D gene TCRdb calls, TRBD1, cannot be checked with no DNA. CDR1 is SQVTM, CDR2 ANQGSEA, per germline. This CDR3 has 13 amino acids. CDR3 residues: CSVEDRAGDGYTF.

The rearrangement links TRBV7-9 to TRBJ2-1; the TRBD1 assignment by TCRdb is unverifiable without DNA. From germline, CDR1 is SEHNR and CDR2 FQNEAQ (reference sequence). The CDR3 runs 13 residues. This chain's CDR3 is CASSPPGGAEQFF.

Here the CDR3 reads CSVELGASEAFF. V is TRBV29-1 and J is TRBJ1-1; the D call of TRBD1 rests on TCRdb alone, since no DNA is present to check it. The germline CDR1 and CDR2 sequences are SQVTM and ANQGSEA. The CDR3 runs to 12 residues.

The chain has TRBV24-1 and TRBJ2-5; there is no DNA to check the TCRdb D call of TRBD1. The germline V gene has CDR1 KGHDR and CDR2 SFDVKD. CDR3 length equals 14 residues. The CDR3 reads CATSDPGTEETQYF.

The gene calls are TRBV7-9 and TRBJ2-3. The germline gives CDR1 SEHNR, CDR2 FQNEAQ (reference sequence). The CDR3 sequence is 13 residues long. The CDR3 is CASSFPSTDTQYF.

CDR3 sequence reads: CASRRFSGANVLTF. The chain links TRBV28 to TRBJ2-6. This CDR3 spans 14 amino acids. Looked up from germline, CDR1 is MDHEN and CDR2 is SYDVKM.

The rearrangement uses TRBV21-1 and TRBJ2-5; the TCRdb call, TRBD2, lacks DNA for checking. TRBV21-1 represents a pseudogene. The CDR3 is 19 residues long. CDR3 sequence: CASSKSLASALLYQETQYF.

The V and J genes are TRBV6-5 and TRBJ2-3; TCRdb selects TRBD2, and the lack of DNA leaves this call unchecked. The CDR3 consists of 18 residues. The germline V gene encodes CDR1 MNHEY and CDR2 SVGAGI. CDR3 protein: CASSYFPTMAQSTDTQYF.

The J gene is TRBJ1-1, the V gene TRBV6-6. The CDR3 length is 14 residues. The germline V gene encodes CDR1 MNHNY and CDR2 SVGAGI (reference sequence). CDR3 loop: CASSYQELNTEAFF.

V usage is TRBV29-1 and J usage is TRBJ2-5; TCRdb calls TRBD1, which cannot be checked without DNA. This CDR3 region has 13 residues. Germline CDR1 reads SQVTM; CDR2 reads ANQGSEA. The CDR3: CSVGQANGGGQYF. The whole variable domain, filled in from reference TRBV29-1 and TRBJ2-5, reads SAVISQKPSRDICQRGTSLTIQCQVDSQVTMMFWYRQQPGQSLTLIATANQGSEATYESGFVIDKFPISRPNLTFSTLTVSNMSPEDSSIYLCSVGQANGGGQYFGPGTRLLVL.

The genes are TRBV12-3 or TRBV12-4 and TRBJ1-1; TCRdb's D call of TRBD1 is untestable without DNA. This CDR3 has 12 residues. The CDR3 protein is CASSLGGREAFF.

V usage is TRBV5-1 and J usage is TRBJ2-1. CDR3 size: 13 residues. CDR1 and CDR2 from the germline V gene are SGHRS and YFSETQ. CDR3 loop: CASRRSSYNEQFF.

The chain has TRBV28 and TRBJ2-3; TCRdb's D gene call, TRBD2, goes unchecked for lack of DNA. Germline V lookup: CDR1 MDHEN, CDR2 SYDVKM. This CDR3 region has 16 residues. Here the CDR3 reads CASSLILGEVTDTQYF.

The chain carries TRBV29-1 and TRBJ2-3; TCRdb gives TRBD1 as the D gene, but with no DNA this cannot be confirmed. The V gene's germline CDR1 is SQVTM and CDR2 ANQGSEA. The CDR3 is 14 residues long. This chain's CDR3 is CSAQGQGNTDTQYF.

The chain combines TRBV4-2 with TRBJ2-2. The germline gives CDR1 LGHNA, CDR2 YNFKEQ. CDR3 length: 15 amino acids. CDR3 loop: CASSQVASDTGELFF.

The chain couples TRBV15 to TRBJ2-5; the D call of TRBD2 rests on TCRdb alone, since no DNA is present to check it. The CDR3 is 15 amino acids. The V gene's germline CDR1 is LNHNV and CDR2 YYDKDF (reference sequence). The CDR3 sequence is CATSIAGVAGETQYF.

The rearrangement joins TRBV10-1 to TRBJ2-5. The germline gives CDR1 WNHNN, CDR2 SYGVQD (reference sequence). The CDR3 extends over 11 amino acids. CDR3 in amino acids: CASSVQETQYF.